Following are 28 T cell receptor beta chains from one sample sequenced in a study of T cells in Graves' hyperthyroidism and ophthalmopathy (dated by TCRdb to about 2019). The library came from multiplex PCR. These reads were obtained on an Illumina HiSeq 2000. The TCR beta CDR3 regions were amplified from the RNA transcripts. A first-round RT-PCR of the TCR CDR3 used the HTBI primer set with the Qiagen OneStep RT-PCR kit. The public reads were quality trimmed at Q25 with fastp and then assembled into clones with MiXCR by TCRdb, keeping productive beta chains. Every entry covers one CDR3 protein and lists the most common genes and DNA from its rows. The sample table records about 280,000 distinct CDR3 sequences; around a quarter of these occur just once. Approximately 25% of the sample goes to the ten largest clones. Sequencing used blood. Every receptor here comes from a man between 35 and 55 years old with Graves' hyperthyroidism that later progressed to Graves' ophthalmopathy.

This clonotype was seen at least ten times. The J gene is TRBJ2-5, the V gene TRBV13, with D tentatively TRBD1 (5 bases). V shed 1 base and J shed 5 bases, with 17 bases lying between them. CDR1 PRHDT and CDR2 FYEKMQ come from the germline V gene (reference sequence). The CDR3 runs to 16 residues. The CDR3 nucleotides read TGTGCCAGCAGCTTAGATTACAGGCGAGGTGGGGAGACCCAGTACTTC. As protein: CASSLDYRRGGETQYF. Full variable domain (outside the CDR3, taken from reference TRBV13 and TRBJ2-5): AAGVIQSPRHLIKEKRETATLKCYPIPRHDTVYWYQQGPGQDPQFLISFYEKMQSDKGSIPDRFSAQQFSDYHSELNMSSLELGDSALYFCASSLDYRRGGETQYFGPGTRLLVL.

The chain is built from TRBV6-2 or TRBV6-3 and TRBJ1-6; no reliable D call. The CDR3 covers 12 residues. Germline assignment: CDR1 MNHEY and CDR2 SVGEGT. V was cut by 5 bases and J by 5 bases, with 4 bases left in between. Written as DNA, the CDR3 is TGTGCCAGCAGTACAGATAATTCACCCCTCCACTTT. It translates to CASSTDNSPLHF.

J is TRBJ2-7 and V is TRBV12-3 or TRBV12-4, with 7 bases that match TRBD2. The V and J ends lost 6 bases and 0 bases, in that order; junction bases with no gene match: 5. This CDR3 contains 14 residues. The chain's CDR3 is CASRSGLSSYEQYF. DNA of the CDR3: TGTGCCAGCAGGTCGGGACTATCCTCCTACGAGCAGTACTTC.

The J gene is TRBJ1-2, the V gene TRBV12-3 or TRBV12-4, with D possibly being TRBD1 (6 bases). This CDR3 contains 14 residues. Trimming left V 6 bases short and J 6 bases short, with 17 bases between. The CDR3 DNA reads as TGTGCCAGCAGCTTGGCCATGACAGGCCATGGCTACACCTTC. This gives the protein CASSLAMTGHGYTF.

The chain uses TRBV27 and TRBJ1-1, with unresolved D. Per the germline V gene, CDR1 is MNHEY and CDR2 is SMNVEV (reference sequence). The CDR3 runs 14 residues. Between the trimmed V and J ends, which lost 7 bases and 0 bases, there was a span of 12 bases. The DNA for the CDR3 is TGTGCCAGCACGTCGGCAGAAATGAACACTGAAGCTTTCTTT. This encodes CASTSAEMNTEAFF.

This clonotype appeared many times. The V call is TRBV12-3 or TRBV12-4, the J call TRBJ2-7; TRBD2 matches at 10 bases. With 6 bases clipped from V and 3 bases from J, the junction kept 5 bases outside the gene matches. The CDR3 covers 14 residues. This CDR3 reads CASSLLAGSYEQYF. DNA of the CDR3: TGTGCCAGCAGCTTACTAGCGGGAAGCTACGAGCAGTACTTC.

This chain joins TRBV11-2 and TRBJ2-7; 11 bases map to TRBD2. Trimming removed 2 bases from V and 5 bases from J; junction bases left unmatched: 8. The CDR3 consists of 16 residues. Germline loops: CDR1 SGHAT, CDR2 FQNNGV. The CDR3 loop is CASSLTSLAGGNEQYF. The CDR3, as DNA: TGTGCCAGCAGCTTAACCTCGCTAGCGGGAGGTAACGAGCAGTACTTC.

This clonotype was recorded once. The chain's CDR3 is CSARDLRAGGPEQYF. For the CDR3, the DNA is TGCAGTGCTAGAGATTTGCGCGCGGGAGGGCCCGAGCAGTACTTC. This chain joins TRBV20-1 and TRBJ2-7, with 9 bases fitting TRBD2. Germline values: CDR1 DFQATT, CDR2 SNEGSKA (reference sequence). The CDR3 consists of 15 residues. V lost 0 bases, J lost 6 bases, and 9 bases stayed unmatched.

This clonotype was seen many times. The chain couples TRBV6-5 to TRBJ1-5; 9 positions agree with TRBD1. This CDR3 has 14 amino acids. V shed 6 bases, J shed 3 bases, and the junction held 3 bases outside the gene matches. Germline CDR1 and CDR2: MNHEY and SVGAGI. In DNA, the CDR3 is TGTGCCAGCAGGGGACAGGGATTCAATCAGCCCCAGCATTTT. Translated: CASRGQGFNQPQHF.

This clonotype was seen ten or more times. Sequence at one end of the junction differs from germline and may be a read error. The V call is TRBV6-5, the J call TRBJ2-4, with TRBD2 matching over 13 bases. The V gene's germline CDR1 is MNHEY and CDR2 SVGAGI. The CDR3 runs to 16 residues. The CDR3 region has the DNA TGTGCCAGTAGTTACTCGAGGACTAGCGGGAGTGGCATTCAGTACTTC. This codes for CASSYSRTSGSGIQYF.

This clonotype was recorded many times. CDR3 coding DNA: TGCGCCAGCGCTTTGGGACAGGGGTTTCCTGAAGCTTTCTTT. Protein: CASALGQGFPEAFF. This sequence joins TRBV5-1 and TRBJ1-1, with TRBD1 identical over 10 bases. The CDR3 extends over 14 amino acids. CDR1 is SGHRS, CDR2 YFSETQ, per germline. V was pared by 7 bases and J by 6 bases, with 9 bases of the junction left unmatched.

This clonotype showed up many times. The chain is built from TRBV27 and TRBJ2-7; 9 bases are a match to TRBD1. This CDR3 contains 15 residues. The germline V gene encodes CDR1 MNHEY and CDR2 SMNVEV (reference sequence). Trimming at V came to 5 bases and at J to 3 bases, leaving 8 bases not matched to a gene. CDR3 nucleotides: TGTGCCAGCAGTACCAGGACAGGGGTGCGCTACGAGCAGTACTTC. It codes for CASSTRTGVRYEQYF.

Only one count was recorded for this clonotype. The rearrangement joins TRBV27 to TRBJ1-1; a weak D match, TRBD1 (5 bases). Trimming took off 4 bases at V and 8 bases at J, with 17 bases between the two ends. Germline V CDR1 and CDR2: MNHEY, SMNVEV (reference sequence). CDR3 length: 14 residues. The CDR3: CASSYQGVGREAFF. DNA for the CDR3: TGTGCCAGCAGTTACCAAGGGGTAGGCAGGGAAGCTTTCTTT.

This clonotype was seen at least ten times. The chain joins TRBV4-1 to TRBJ2-1; unclear D gene. The CDR3 covers 17 residues. The germline CDR1 and CDR2 sequences are MGHRA and YSYEKL. Trimming took off 1 base at V and 3 bases at J, with 16 bases between the two ends. As DNA, the CDR3 is TGCGCCAGCAGCCAAGTGTATCGGACCGGAGACTACAATGAGCAGTTCTTC. Residues: CASSQVYRTGDYNEQFF.

This clonotype was counted many times. The rearrangement uses TRBV20-1 and TRBJ2-6, with a possible D match to TRBD1 (6 bases). The CDR3 runs to 15 residues. The V and J ends lost 4 bases and 1 base respectively, with 11 bases between them. Germline lookup yields CDR1 DFQATT and CDR2 SNEGSKA (reference sequence). The CDR3 coding sequence is TGCAGTGCTACAAAAGGACAGTCTGGGGCCAACGTCCTGACTTTC. Translation gives CSATKGQSGANVLTF.

A remark on this clonotype: The junction differs from germline at one of its ends, possibly a read error. V is TRBV10-2 and J is TRBJ1-2; D unresolved. Germline lookup yields CDR1 WSHSY and CDR2 SAAADI. The CDR3 length is 15 residues. The CDR3 is CASSERVSDNHGYTF. DNA of the CDR3: TGCGCCAGCAGCGAACGTGTCAGCGATAACCATGGCTACACCTTC.

This clonotype has ten or more counts. The genes are TRBV28 and TRBJ1-1; D is undetermined. The CDR3 consists of 12 residues. CDR1 is MDHEN, CDR2 SYDVKM, per germline. Between the trimmed V and J ends, which lost 10 bases and 7 bases, there was a span of 16 bases. The CDR3 bases are TGTGCCACCATCCTAAACAGAGGTGAAGCTTTCTTT. Translating it yields CATILNRGEAFF. The full variable domain, with the rest looked up from reference TRBV28 and TRBJ1-1, is DVKVTQSSRYLVKRTGEKVFLECVQDMDHENMFWYRQDPGLGLRLIYFSYDVKMKEKGDIPEGYSVSREKKERFSLILESASTNQTSMYLCATILNRGEAFFGQGTRLTVV.

The J gene is TRBJ1-1, the V gene TRBV6-2 or TRBV6-3; no clear D. The V gene lost 2 bases and the J gene lost 5 bases, with 9 bases spanning the gap. The V gene's germline CDR1 is MNHEY and CDR2 SVGEGT. This CDR3 region has 13 residues. CDR3 region: CASSYQTPTEAFF. CDR3 DNA: TGTGCCAGCAGTTACCAGACACCGACTGAAGCTTTCTTT.

This clonotype has just a few counts. A much larger clone lies a single base off, so this may be a read error. This chain connects TRBV25-1 to TRBJ2-7, with 9 bases that match TRBD1. The CDR3 is made up of 15 amino acids. Germline CDR1 MGHDK, CDR2 SYGVNS. CDR3 amino acids: CASSAGTGRSYEQHF. CDR3 nucleotides: TGTGCCAGCAGTGCGGGGACAGGGCGATCCTACGAGCAGCACTTC.

This clonotype was detected many times. This chain joins TRBV28 and TRBJ1-1; no clear D gene. This CDR3 contains 13 residues. CDR1 MDHEN and CDR2 SYDVKM come from the germline V gene. Trimming cost V 5 bases and J 8 bases, with 15 bases left between them. The CDR3 region has the DNA TGTGCCAGCAGTCCCTACCGGGTATCCGAAGCTTTCTTT. The encoded protein is CASSPYRVSEAFF.

This clonotype was counted at least ten times. The rearrangement uses TRBV6-2 or TRBV6-3 and TRBJ2-7, with 9 bases lining up with TRBD1. The CDR3 runs 15 residues. J gave up 5 bases and V 2 bases, and 7 bases lay outside the gene matches. Per germline, CDR1 MNHEY and CDR2 SVGEGT. The CDR3 DNA reads as TGTGCCAGCAGTTACGGGGGACAGGGTTCCAACGAGCAGTACTTC. This translates into CASSYGGQGSNEQYF.

This clonotype has ten or more counts. This chain connects TRBV5-1 to TRBJ2-4, with D tentatively TRBD1 (6 bases). The CDR3 length is 14 residues. Trimming shortened V by 4 bases and J by 7 bases, and 15 bases separated the two germline ends. Germline V gives CDR1 SGHRS, CDR2 YFSETQ. The CDR3 spells CASSRDTGWNIQYF. Written as DNA, the CDR3 is TGCGCCAGCAGCCGAGATACAGGGTGGAACATTCAGTACTTC.

There are a few counts of this clonotype. CDR3 DNA sequence: TGTGCCAGCAGCCCCGGACAGGGATCAAGCTACACCTTC. It encodes CASSPGQGSSYTF. The rearrangement joins TRBV11-2 to TRBJ1-2; 8 bases line up with TRBD1. The J segment lost 9 bases and the V segment lost 5 bases, leaving 8 bases of the junction unmatched. Germline assignment: CDR1 SGHAT and CDR2 FQNNGV. This CDR3 is 13 amino acids long. Drawing the rest from reference TRBV11-2 and TRBJ1-2, the complete variable domain is EAGVAQSPRYKIIEKRQSVAFWCNPISGHATLYWYQQILGQGPKLLIQFQNNGVVDDSQLPKDRFSAERLKGVDSTLKIQPAKLEDSAVYLCASSPGQGSSYTFGSGTRLTVV.

There are many counts of this clonotype. J is TRBJ1-1 and V is TRBV3-1; D might be TRBD1 (5 bases). Per germline, CDR1 LGHDT and CDR2 YNNKEL (reference sequence). CDR3 length: 13 amino acids. Trimming left V 3 bases short and J 3 bases short, with 8 bases between. The CDR3 protein is CASSHGTHTEAFF. In DNA form, the CDR3 reads TGTGCCAGCAGCCATGGGACGCACACTGAAGCTTTCTTT.

The J gene is TRBJ1-1, the V gene TRBV27, with TRBD1 as a possible D gene (5 bases). This CDR3 has 13 residues. Looked up from germline, CDR1 is MNHEY and CDR2 is SMNVEV (reference sequence). V was pared by 7 bases and J by 5 bases, with 14 bases between. CDR3 amino acids: CASMGVVWTEAFF. DNA of the CDR3: TGTGCCAGCATGGGGGTTGTGTGGACTGAAGCTTTCTTT.

Written as DNA, the CDR3 is TGTGCCAGCAGCCAGCGGGAGGGTTACGAGCAGTACTTC. It encodes CASSQREGYEQYF. This rearrangement joins TRBV27 to TRBJ2-7, with 10 nucleotides matching TRBD2. CDR3 size: 13 residues. Germline V CDR1 and CDR2: MNHEY, SMNVEV (reference sequence). V shed 6 bases, J shed 4 bases, and the junction held 3 bases outside the gene matches.

This clonotype was seen repeatedly, ten times or more. The chain uses TRBV20-1 and TRBJ2-5; 9 positions match TRBD2. The CDR3 consists of 15 residues. The J segment lost 2 bases and the V segment lost 1 base, leaving 5 bases of the junction unmatched. The germline V gene encodes CDR1 DFQATT and CDR2 SNEGSKA (reference sequence). The CDR3 loop reads CSARGASGKQETQYF. CDR3 bases: TGCAGTGCTAGAGGGGCTAGCGGGAAGCAAGAGACCCAGTACTTC.

This clonotype was seen many times. This chain connects TRBV19 to TRBJ2-5; 10 positions agree with TRBD1. The germline gives CDR1 LNHDA, CDR2 SQIVND (reference sequence). Unmatched junction bases numbered 10, after V lost 5 bases and J lost 1 base. The CDR3 consists of 17 residues. The CDR3 reads CASSGLRQGASQETQYF. DNA for the CDR3: TGTGCCAGTAGTGGGCTCCGACAGGGGGCCAGCCAAGAGACCCAGTACTTC.